This T cell receptor delta chain was identified in a study of Vδ1+ human thymocytes listed by TCRdb under 2018. A note on the overall study: The study characterised mRNA-level TRG and TRD CDR3 repertoires of highly purified Vdelta1+ thymocytes from young children as a data resource. The multiplex-based CDR3 amplicon strategy had previously been validated against 5'RACE-based CDR3 amplicon generation methods. The full study reports these points: Because no clustering by age or sex was seen, donors were not stratified by age or sex in the analyses. About 21% of thymic TRD sequences were found to be Vdelta2 (and few were Vdelta3) despite high sort purity, in contrast to peripheral blood Vdelta1+ controls. Many TRG clonotypes were found to be shared between donors (up to roughly 7x10^3), whereas TRD repertoires were found to be essentially private (max 116 shared). Thymic TRG and TRD repertoires appeared highly polyclonal with Gaussian CDR3 length distributions, unlike oligoclonal peripheral blood repertoires. Because unexpected Vdelta2 sequences could lead to misinterpretation of bulk repertoire data, the authors recommended using highly purified populations and validating at the single-cell level.

Taken from cysteine to phenylalanine, the CDR3 has 15 residues. Of the read, only the CDR3 DNA is kept; its 45 bases are in frame from base 1. Relative to germline, V is 4 bases shorter and J is 3 bases shorter, with 15 bases between their ends. As encoded in the germline V gene, CDR1 is TSWWSYY while CDR2 is QGS. Thymic samples were depleted of alphabeta T cells, then CD3+ TCRVdelta1+ TCRVdelta2- thymocytes were FACS-sorted. Sorted Vdelta1+ thymocyte purity ranged from roughly 96% to 99.6%. The thymic specimens were obtained from fewer than ten paediatric patients, aged roughly 5 days to 16 months, who were having corrective cardiac surgery. The thymic tissue was dispersed, and mononuclear cells were isolated using a Histopaque-1077 density gradient. Staining used anti-TCRVdelta1 clone TS8.2, anti-TCRVdelta2 clone B6, anti-CD3 clone HIT3a and anti-TCRalphabeta clone IP26 antibodies. About this clone itself: Its target antigen remains unknown. No base quality information exists; no much larger clone differs at one position.

RNA extraction was performed with the RNeasy mini kit, and reverse transcription was done with Superscript III. Multiplex PCR was used to generate CDR3 amplicons, with pooled V-gene forward primers and a constant-region reverse primer carrying Illumina adaptor overhangs. After gel purification, amplicons were indexed with Nextera index primers over around 8 extra PCR cycles and were then purified with AMPure XP beads. Sequencing of the libraries was done on an Illumina MiSeq using paired-end 250 bp reads, dual indexing and a roughly 20% PhiX spike-in. As for how the authors treated the data: FastQC was used to quality check the reads, while ea-utils fastq-join merged the TRG read pairs. Sequences were annotated with IMGT/HighV-QUEST, keeping only productive sequences with unambiguous V-gene assignment; clonotypes were defined by identical CDR3 sequence. VDJtools 1.1.1, tcR 2.2.3, Treemap and vegan Shannon diversity in R 3.4.4 were used for downstream analysis. TCRdb called clones anew from the public reads via CATT; matching DNA rows were later pooled. The V and J calls come from TCRdb's annotation, not from the publication. A total of 23,000 or so delta-chain clones appear in this sample, roughly 29% of them only once. Clones ranked in the top ten supply 1.6% of the sample.

This chain is built from TRDV1 and TRDJ1; TRDD2 is perhaps the D gene, given 6 matching bases. This TCR derives from a boy under two years old who had congenital heart surgery. The sequenced sample was Vdelta1+ gamma-delta thymocytes from the thymus. In light of the paper, this sample's cell subset or site label describes: FACS-sorted CD3+ TCRalphabeta- TCRVdelta1+ TCRVdelta2- thymocytes. Here is the DNA: TGTGCTCTTGGGGCCCTTCCGGATTGGGCCGATAAACTCATCTTT. Protein translation: CALGALPDWADKLIF.